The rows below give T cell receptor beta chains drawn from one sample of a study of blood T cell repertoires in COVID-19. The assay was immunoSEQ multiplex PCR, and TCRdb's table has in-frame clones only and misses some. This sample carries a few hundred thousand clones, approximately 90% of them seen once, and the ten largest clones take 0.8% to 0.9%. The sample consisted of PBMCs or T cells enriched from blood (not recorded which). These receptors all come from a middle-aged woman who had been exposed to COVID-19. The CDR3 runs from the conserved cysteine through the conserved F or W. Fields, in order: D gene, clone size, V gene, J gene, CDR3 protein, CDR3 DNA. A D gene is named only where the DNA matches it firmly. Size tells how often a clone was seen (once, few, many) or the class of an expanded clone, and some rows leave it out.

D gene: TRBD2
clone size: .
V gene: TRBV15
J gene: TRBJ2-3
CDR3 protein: CATREAPTDTQYF
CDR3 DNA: TGTGCCACCCGGGAGGCCCCCACAGATACGCAGTATTTT

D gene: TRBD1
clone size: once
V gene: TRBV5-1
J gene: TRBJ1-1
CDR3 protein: CASSRSTTGGAYKRPHEAFF
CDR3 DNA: TGCGCCAGCAGCCGGTCGACGACAGGGGGCGCCTATAAGAGGCCCCATGAAGCTTTCTTT

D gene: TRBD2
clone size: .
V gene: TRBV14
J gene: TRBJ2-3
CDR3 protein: CASSQGELAGITDTQYF
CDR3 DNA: TGTGCCAGCAGCCAAGGTGAACTAGCGGGGATCACAGATACGCAGTATTTT

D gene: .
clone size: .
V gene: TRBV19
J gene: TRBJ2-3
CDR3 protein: CASTYDWRTDTQYF
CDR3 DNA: TGTGCCAGTACTTACGACTGGCGCACAGATACGCAGTATTTT

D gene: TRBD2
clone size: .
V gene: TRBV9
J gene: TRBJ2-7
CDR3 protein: CASSVGSGGPYEQYF
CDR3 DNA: TGTGCCAGCAGCGTAGGTAGCGGGGGGCCTTACGAGCAGTACTTC

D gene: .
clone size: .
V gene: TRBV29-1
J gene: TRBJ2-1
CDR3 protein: CSAGGTSSYNEQFF
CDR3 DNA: TGCAGCGCGGGCGGAACGAGCTCCTACAATGAGCAGTTCTTC

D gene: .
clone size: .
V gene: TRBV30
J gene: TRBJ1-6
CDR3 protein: CAWTKTGHSNSPLHF
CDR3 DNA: TGTGCCTGGACCAAAACGGGACACAGTAATTCACCCCTCCACTTT

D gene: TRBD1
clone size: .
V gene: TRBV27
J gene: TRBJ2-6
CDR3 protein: CASSLLGGAAGANVLTF
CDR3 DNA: TGTGCCAGCAGTTTATTAGGGGGCGCGGCTGGGGCCAACGTCCTGACTTTC

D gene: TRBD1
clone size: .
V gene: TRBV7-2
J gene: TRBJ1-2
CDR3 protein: CASSAERTGSYTF
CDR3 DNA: TGTGCCAGCAGCGCGGAGAGGACAGGGAGCTACACCTTC

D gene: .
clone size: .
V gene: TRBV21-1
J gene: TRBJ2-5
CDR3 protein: CASSVGGQGGRETQYF
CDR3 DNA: TGTGCCAGCAGCGTAGGTGGGCAGGGCGGTCGGGAGACCCAGTACTTC

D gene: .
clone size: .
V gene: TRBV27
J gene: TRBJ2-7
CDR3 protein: CASSLYTSYEQYF
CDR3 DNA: TGTGCCAGCAGTTTATATACTTCCTACGAGCAGTACTTC

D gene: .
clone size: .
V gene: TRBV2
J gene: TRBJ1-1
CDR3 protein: CASSANEWPGGSEAFF
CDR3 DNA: TGTGCCAGCAGTGCAAACGAATGGCCGGGTGGCTCTGAAGCTTTCTTT

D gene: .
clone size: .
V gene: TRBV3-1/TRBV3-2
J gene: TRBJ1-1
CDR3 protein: CASSPPGLREAFF
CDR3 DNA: TGTGCCAGCAGCCCACCAGGGCTTCGGGAAGCTTTCTTT

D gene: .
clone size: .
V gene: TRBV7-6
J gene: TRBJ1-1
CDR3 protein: CASSLASGRGTRRNTEAFF
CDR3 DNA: TGTGCCAGCAGCTTAGCTTCGGGTAGGGGAACTCGGAGGAACACTGAAGCTTTCTTT

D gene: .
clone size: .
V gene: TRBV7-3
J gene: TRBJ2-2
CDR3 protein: CASSLRQGLSTGELFF
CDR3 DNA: TGTGCCAGCAGCTTACGCCAGGGGCTGAGCACCGGGGAGCTGTTTTTT

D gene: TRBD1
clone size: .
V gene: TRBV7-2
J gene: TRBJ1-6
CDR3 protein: CASSLYGTGGNSPLHF
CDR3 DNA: TGTGCCAGCAGCCTTTACGGGACAGGGGGAAATTCACCCCTCCACTTT

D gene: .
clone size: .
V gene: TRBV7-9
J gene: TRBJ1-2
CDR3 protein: CASSPQSAGYTF
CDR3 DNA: TGTGCCAGCAGCCCGCAGTCCGCTGGCTACACCTTC

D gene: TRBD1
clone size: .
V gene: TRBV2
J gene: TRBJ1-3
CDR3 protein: CASSVGQGTNTIYF
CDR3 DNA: TGTGCCAGCAGTGTGGGACAGGGTACAAACACCATATATTTT

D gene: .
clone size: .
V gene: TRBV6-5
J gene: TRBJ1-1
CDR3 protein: CASSYGGLEAFF
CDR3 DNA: TGTGCCAGCAGTTACGGAGGACTAGAAGCTTTCTTT

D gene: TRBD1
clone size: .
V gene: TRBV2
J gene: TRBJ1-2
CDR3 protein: CASSESRGTDGYTF
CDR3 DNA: TGTGCCAGCAGTGAGAGCAGGGGGACGGATGGCTACACCTTC

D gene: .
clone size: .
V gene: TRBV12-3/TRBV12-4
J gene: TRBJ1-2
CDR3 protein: CASSLTSPGDYTF
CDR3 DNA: TGTGCCAGCAGTTTAACGTCTCCGGGGGACTACACCTTC

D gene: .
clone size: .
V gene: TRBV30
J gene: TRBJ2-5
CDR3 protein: CAWSSGTVGETQYF
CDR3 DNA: TGTGCCTGGAGTTCTGGGACTGTTGGGGAGACCCAGTACTTC

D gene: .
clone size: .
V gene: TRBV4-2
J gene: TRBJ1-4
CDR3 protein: CASSQGADVVRTNEKLFF
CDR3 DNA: TGTGCCAGCAGCCAAGGGGCAGACGTCGTCAGAACTAATGAAAAACTGTTTTTT